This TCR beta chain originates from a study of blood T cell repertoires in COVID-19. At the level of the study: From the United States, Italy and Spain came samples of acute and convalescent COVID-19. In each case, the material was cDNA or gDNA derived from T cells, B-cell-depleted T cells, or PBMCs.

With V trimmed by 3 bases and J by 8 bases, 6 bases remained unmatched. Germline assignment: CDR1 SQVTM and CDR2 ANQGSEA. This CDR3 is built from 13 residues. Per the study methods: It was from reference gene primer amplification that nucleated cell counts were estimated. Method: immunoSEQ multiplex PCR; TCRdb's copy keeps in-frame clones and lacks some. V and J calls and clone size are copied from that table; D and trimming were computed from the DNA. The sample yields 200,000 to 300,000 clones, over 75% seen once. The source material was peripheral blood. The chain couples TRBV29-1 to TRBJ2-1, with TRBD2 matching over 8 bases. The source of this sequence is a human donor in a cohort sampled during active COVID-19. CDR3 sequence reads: CSVDRGGRDEQFF. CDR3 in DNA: TGCAGCGTTGACCGGGGGGGGAGGGATGAGCAGTTCTTC.